What follows are 17 T cell receptor beta chains derived from one specimen sequenced in a study of shared clonotypes between healthy human individuals. Measured with immunoSEQ multiplex PCR; TCRdb has only the in-frame clones, and not every one. Found here are a few hundred thousand clones, 65% of them singletons; the top ten hold roughly 10%. Sequencing was done on a sample of memory CD4+ T cells sorted from blood. Subset given: CD45RA-negative fraction. The source is a man aged 30-40 years in good health.

The chain uses TRBV18 and TRBJ2-7; D not certain. Germline CDR1 reads KGHSH; CDR2 reads LQKENI. The CDR3 spans 12 residues. Trimming shortened V by 5 bases and J by 7 bases, and 12 bases separated the two germline ends. CDR3 loop: CASSTSAGEQYF. CDR3 bases: TGTGCCAGCTCAACCTCCGCCGGGGAGCAGTACTTC.

The chain employs TRBV5-4 and TRBJ2-3; TRBD2 matches at 9 bases. The germline V gene has CDR1 SGHNT and CDR2 YYREEE (reference sequence). After removal of 4 bases from V and 0 bases from J, the junction contained 3 bases not matched to a gene. The CDR3 extends over 15 amino acids. The DNA of the CDR3 is TGTGCCAGCAGCGTAGCGGGAGCTAGCACAGATACGCAGTATTTT. Translation gives CASSVAGASTDTQYF.

The sample holds one count of this clone. V is TRBV10-3 and J is TRBJ2-1; 14 bases are shared with TRBD2. Germline-derived CDR1 and CDR2 are ENHRY and SYGVKD. V was pared by 5 bases and J by 6 bases, with 3 bases of the junction left unmatched. This CDR3 contains 15 residues. CDR3 DNA sequence: TGTGCCATCAGTTCGGGACTAGCGGGAGTCAATGAGCAGTTCTTC. The encoded protein is CAISSGLAGVNEQFF.

The V gene is TRBV11-2, the J gene TRBJ1-1; tentatively, D is TRBD1 (5 bases). Germline loops: CDR1 SGHAT, CDR2 FQNNGV. Trimming removed 1 base at V and 1 base at J, with 10 bases between. The CDR3 runs to 15 residues. CDR3 bases: TGTGCCAGCAGCTTAGGTGCAGGGCGGAACACTGAAGCTTTCTTT. Encoded protein: CASSLGAGRNTEAFF.

The chain is built from TRBV2 and TRBJ2-5; no clear D gene. V was trimmed by 8 bases and J by 1 base, leaving 5 bases between them. The CDR3 consists of 11 residues. CDR1 and CDR2 (germline): SNHLY, FYNNEI. The CDR3 region has the DNA TGTGCCAGCGGGTTCCAAGAGACCCAGTACTTC. Its translation: CASGFQETQYF.

This chain links TRBV5-1 with TRBJ1-1; tentatively, D is TRBD1 (5 bases). This CDR3 comprises 17 residues. V lost 3 bases to trimming and J lost 0 bases, with 18 bases between them. Germline V gene data show CDR1 as SGHRS and CDR2 as YFSETQ. The CDR3 nucleotides are TGCGCCAGCAGCTCAAACCCGAGCCCAGGGTTGAACACTGAAGCTTTCTTT. Amino acids: CASSSNPSPGLNTEAFF.

As regards this clone: The same CDR3 can be traced to other DNA sequences in this sample. This chain joins TRBV25-1 and TRBJ2-1, with TRBD1 matching 8 bases. V shed 3 bases and J 10 bases; nucleotides not matched to a gene: 5. The CDR3 length is 13 residues. Germline values: CDR1 MGHDK, CDR2 SYGVNS. The CDR3 protein is CASSETGAGEQFF. The CDR3 coding sequence is TGTGCCAGCAGTGAGACAGGGGCTGGGGAGCAGTTCTTC.

Comment on this clone: Within the sample, other DNA sequences also encode this same CDR3. This sequence joins TRBV28 and TRBJ1-2; no reliable D call. This CDR3 comprises 12 residues. V was pared by 3 bases and J by 4 bases, with 6 bases between. CDR1 and CDR2 (germline): MDHEN, SYDVKM. CDR3 nucleotide sequence: TGTGCCAGCAGTTTGCGCCTCTATGGCTACACCTTC. This sequence encodes CASSLRLYGYTF.

V and J are TRBV4-2 and TRBJ2-1; 12 nucleotides match TRBD2. The CDR3 spans 20 residues. Germline loops: CDR1 LGHNA, CDR2 YNFKEQ. Unmatched junction bases numbered 9, after V lost 0 bases and J lost 0 bases. CDR3 region: CASSQDSASGRVNSYNEQFF. For the CDR3, the DNA is TGTGCCAGCAGCCAAGATTCCGCTAGCGGGAGGGTTAACTCCTACAATGAGCAGTTCTTC.

The V call is TRBV27, the J call TRBJ1-5; D gene unclear. The CDR3 has 15 amino acids. V lost 2 bases and J lost 0, with 8 bases in between. Germline CDR1 MNHEY, CDR2 SMNVEV (reference sequence). CDR3 residues: CASSLGSYSNQPQHF. As DNA, the CDR3 is TGTGCCAGCAGTTTAGGGTCTTATAGCAATCAGCCCCAGCATTTT.

The V gene is TRBV11-1, the J gene TRBJ2-2; no definite D call. The germline V and J ends were trimmed by 1 base and 6 bases, with 6 bases remaining between them. CDR1 and CDR2 from the germline V gene are SGHAT and FQDESV (reference sequence). This CDR3 is 13 amino acids long. The CDR3 loop reads CASSLDQAGELFF. CDR3 bases: TGTGCCAGCAGCTTAGACCAGGCCGGGGAGCTGTTTTTT.

This clone is classed as medium-sized. This chain links TRBV7-8 with TRBJ1-2, with D unresolved. The CDR3 has 12 residues. Germline CDR1 and CDR2: SGHVS and FQNEAQ. V lost 0 bases and J lost 7, with 6 bases in between. The CDR3 region is CASSLARVGYTF. The DNA of the CDR3 is TGTGCCAGCAGCTTAGCGCGAGTTGGCTACACCTTC.

The genes are TRBV28 and TRBJ1-2; a weak D match, TRBD1 (6 bases). CDR3 size: 14 residues. Trimming cost V 5 bases and J 2 bases, with 12 bases left between them. Per germline, CDR1 MDHEN and CDR2 SYDVKM. The CDR3 here is CASSPTGNNYGYTF. CDR3 DNA: TGTGCCAGCAGTCCGACAGGAAACAACTATGGCTACACCTTC.

This chain links TRBV6-5 with TRBJ1-3; a possible D gene is TRBD1 (6 bases). Trimming took off 5 bases at V and 0 bases at J, with 8 bases between the two ends. Per germline, CDR1 MNHEY and CDR2 SVGAGI. The CDR3 is made up of 14 amino acids. The CDR3: CASSEGVSGNTIYF. For the CDR3, the DNA is TGTGCCAGCAGTGAGGGGGTCTCTGGAAACACCATATATTTT.

The CDR3 is CASWTGTPPAEAFF. CDR3 nucleotide sequence: TGTGCCAGCTGGACGGGGACCCCTCCCGCTGAAGCTTTCTTT. The chain recombines TRBV2 with TRBJ1-1; TRBD1 is a possible D gene (5 bases). V was trimmed by 8 bases and J by 6 bases, leaving 19 bases between them. Looked up from germline, CDR1 is SNHLY and CDR2 is FYNNEI. The CDR3 loop spans 14 amino acids.

This clone was observed a few times. The rearrangement joins TRBV6-5 to TRBJ2-7; D possibly uses TRBD1 or TRBD2 (5 bases each). Trimming pared 6 bases from V and 0 bases from J, leaving 12 bases between. Germline CDR1 and CDR2: MNHEY and SVGAGI. This CDR3 comprises 14 residues. The CDR3 DNA reads TGTGCCAGCAGCCGGGACGCGAGCTCCTACGAGCAGTACTTC. Protein sequence: CASSRDASSYEQYF.

This rearrangement joins TRBV18 to TRBJ2-5; 7 bases match TRBD1. CDR3 size: 14 residues. The germline gives CDR1 KGHSH, CDR2 LQKENI. V gave up 2 bases and J gave up 5 bases; unmatched junction bases: 5. CDR3: CASSPTQGWETQYF. The CDR3 coding sequence is TGTGCCAGCTCACCAACACAGGGGTGGGAGACCCAGTACTTC.